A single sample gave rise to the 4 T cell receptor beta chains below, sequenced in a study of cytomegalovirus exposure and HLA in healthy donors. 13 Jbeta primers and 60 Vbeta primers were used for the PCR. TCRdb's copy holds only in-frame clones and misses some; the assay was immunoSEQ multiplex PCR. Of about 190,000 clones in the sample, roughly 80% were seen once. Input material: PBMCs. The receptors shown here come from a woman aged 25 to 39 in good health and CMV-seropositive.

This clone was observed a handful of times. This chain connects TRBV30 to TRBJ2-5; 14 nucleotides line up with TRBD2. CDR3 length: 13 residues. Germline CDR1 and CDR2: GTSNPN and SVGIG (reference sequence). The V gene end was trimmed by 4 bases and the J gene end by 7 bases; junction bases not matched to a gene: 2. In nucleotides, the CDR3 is TGTGCCTGGATGACTAGCGGGGGGGGGACCCAGTACTTC. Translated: CAWMTSGGGTQYF.

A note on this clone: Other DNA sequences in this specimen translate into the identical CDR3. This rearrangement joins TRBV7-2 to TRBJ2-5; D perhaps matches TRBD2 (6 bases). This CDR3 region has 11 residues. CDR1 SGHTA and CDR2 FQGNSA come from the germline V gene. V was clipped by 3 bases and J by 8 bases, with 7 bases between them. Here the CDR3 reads CASSLGGTQYF. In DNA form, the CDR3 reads TGTGCCAGCAGCTTGGGGGGAACCCAGTACTTC.

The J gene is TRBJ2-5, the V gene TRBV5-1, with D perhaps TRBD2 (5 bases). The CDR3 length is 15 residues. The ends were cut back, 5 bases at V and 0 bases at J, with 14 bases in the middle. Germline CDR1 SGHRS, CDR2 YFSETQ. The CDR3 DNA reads TGCGCCAGCAGAGCGGACCAAACCTACCAAGAGACCCAGTACTTC. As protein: CASRADQTYQETQYF. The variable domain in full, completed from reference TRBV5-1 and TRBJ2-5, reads KAGVTQTPRYLIKTRGQQVTLSCSPISGHRSVSWYQQTPGQGLQFLFEYFSETQRNKGNFPGRFSGRQFSNSRSEMNVSTLELGDSALYLCASRADQTYQETQYFGPGTRLLVL.

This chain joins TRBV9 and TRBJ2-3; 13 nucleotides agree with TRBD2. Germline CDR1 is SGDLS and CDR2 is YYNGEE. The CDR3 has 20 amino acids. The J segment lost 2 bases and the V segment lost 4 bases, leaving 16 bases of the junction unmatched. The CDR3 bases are TGTGCCAGCAGCTTCCTGGGACTAGCGGGGAGAACTGAAGACACAGATACGCAGTATTTT. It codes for CASSFLGLAGRTEDTDTQYF.